Included here is one TCR beta chain sequence, with context. Using immunoSEQ multiplex PCR, the repertoire was profiled, and TCRdb retains in-frame clones only, with some absent. The sample yields about 10,000 clones, approximately 80% seen once. This sample stems from a study of sequential checkpoint blockade in melanoma. Treatment denoted: randomized to nivolumab then ipilimumab (arm A) or the reverse (arm B). Sorted cells were live CD3+CD8+, lacking CD19 and CD56, from PBMCs. Germline-derived CDR1 and CDR2 are PRHDT and FYEKMQ (reference sequence). The CDR3 spans 19 residues. V trimming: 2 bases; J trimming: 5 bases; junction bases outside the gene matches: 19.

The sequence was collected from a human donor with melanoma. The chain has TRBV13 and TRBJ1-2; 8 nucleotides line up with TRBD1. The material sequenced was CD8+ T cells sorted from blood (inferred from file names), taken from a patient given nivolumab and ipilimumab in sequence. As DNA, the CDR3 is TGTGCCAGCAGCTTACCTTCCCAGGCGGACAGGGACACCCAATATGGCTACACCTTC. Translation: CASSLPSQADRDTQYGYTF. The whole variable domain, filled in from reference TRBV13 and TRBJ1-2, reads AAGVIQSPRHLIKEKRETATLKCYPIPRHDTVYWYQQGPGQDPQFLISFYEKMQSDKGSIPDRFSAQQFSDYHSELNMSSLELGDSALYFCASSLPSQADRDTQYGYTFGSGTRLTVV.